Sequencing of this TCR beta chain was carried out in a study of regulatory and conventional T cells in RAG deficiency (dated by TCRdb to 2016 to 2017). Looking at the study overall: To compare the diversity and composition of the repertoires of Treg, conventional CD4+ and CD8+ T cells between RAG-deficient patients and healthy controls, the study applied high-throughput TCR beta sequencing. Results and caveats for the whole study, not just this receptor: The CD25-high CD127-low cells sorted from Omenn syndrome patients may be peripherally activated cells rather than true Treg cells. Shorter CDR3 lengths were found in all patient T-cell subsets, and >75% Treg-Tconv repertoire overlap at nucleotide and amino acid level was observed in Omenn syndrome patients. For some subjects, some analyses of T-cell subsets were not performed. Markedly lower Shannon entropy and higher Simpson indices were observed in RAG-deficient patients than in control T-cell subpopulations. Unique TCR beta sequences from Treg cells were around 100-fold fewer in Omenn syndrome and CID/AS patients than controls, versus approximately 9.9-fold for other subsets.

Libraries were built with the immunoSEQ multiplex PCR assay. Rearranged TCR beta chain products were amplified from genomic DNA of sorted T-cell subsets and sequenced. On the study's bioinformatics: Shannon entropy and Simpson indices were used to measure the diversity of productive TCR beta rearrangements in each repertoire. Clonal expansion was assessed using the summed frequency of the 100 most abundant productive TCR beta clonotypes among total reads. A self-reactivity index based on amino acid usage at CDR3beta positions 6 and 7 was applied to the TRB repertoires. Two-way ANOVA was used for repertoire analyses, and Student t or Mann-Whitney tests were used for flow cytometric analyses. TCRdb carries this immuneACCESS record with in-frame sequences only. Its versions omit some clonotypes, under half of them owing to an unresolved V gene in the studies checked, with the rest unexplained. V, J and clone size reflect that table, while D and trimming were determined from the DNA. Counted in this sample were 21,000 or so clones; about 92% of them appeared once. The ten most abundant clones make up roughly 0.77% of the sample.

Before genomic DNA extraction, conventional CD4+ T cells were purified from blood as CD25-low CD127-high cells. Roughly eight healthy control donors served as the comparison group for repertoire analyses. Measured from the cysteine to the phenylalanine, the CDR3 is 13 residues long. CDR3 DNA is the only sequence kept; it has 39 bases, read in frame from the first base. For CDR1 and CDR2, the germline V gene lists MNHNS and SASEGT. The V and J ends are trimmed by 6 bases and 2 bases, leaving 10 bases between them. The table lists this clone with a count of one. The antigen this receptor binds is unknown. Base quality data are lacking; no much larger clone is found one base away. This sample was also put to use in a study of regulatory T cells. As that second study puts it: For the multiplex PCR, 52 forward TRBV primers and 13 reverse TRBJ primers were used, and amplification bias was corrected with both assay-based and computational methods. Restricted unique TRB V-J pairs and skewed V and J gene usage were observed in patient repertoires, most markedly in regulatory T cells. The study compared T-cell receptor beta repertoires of sorted regulatory, conventional CD4+ and CD8+ T cells in CD3G-deficient patients with those in healthy controls. Ficoll density separation was used to isolate peripheral blood mononuclear cells. Within the immunoSEQ assay, multiplex PCR amplified rearranged TRB loci from genomic DNA. TRB amplicons were sequenced on an Illumina HiSeq platform. Raw sequences were error-filtered and aligned to reference gene sequences by custom algorithms, then analyzed with the immunoSEQ online tools. Frequencies of productive and nonproductive TRB rearrangements were assessed among unique sequences as well as among total sequences. For group comparisons, t tests, Mann-Whitney tests or two-way ANOVA were performed in Prism software.

This receptor was obtained from a human donor in good health. The specimen was CD4+ T cells sorted from blood. The V and J segments used are TRBV6-1 and TRBJ1-1, and the D gene may be TRBD1, 5 bases matching. The CDR3 corresponds to CASRVGVNTEAFF. The base sequence is TGTGCCAGCAGAGTGGGGGTAAACACTGAAGCTTTCTTT.